This T cell receptor (beta chain) was retrieved from a study of blood T cell repertoires in COVID-19. Study context: Donors in the United States, Italy and Spain gave samples during acute or convalescent COVID-19. From T cells, B-cell-depleted T cells, or PBMCs came the material, which was cDNA or gDNA.

Repertoires were generated with immunoSEQ multiplex PCR, while TCRdb's copy carries only in-frame clones and drops some. The data hold 25,000 to 40,000 clones, with about 85% observed a single time. Per germline, CDR1 SGDLS and CDR2 YYNGEE. Trimming cost V 0 bases and J 3 bases, with 13 bases left between them. The CDR3 has 15 residues. The chain recombines TRBV9 with TRBJ2-7; possibly TRBD2 for D (5 bases). Sample: peripheral blood. The sequence was obtained from a woman in her sixties or seventies with active COVID-19. The CDR3 spells CASSVGAGIYYEQYF. For the CDR3, the DNA is TGTGCCAGCAGCGTAGGGGCCGGGATCTACTACGAGCAGTACTTC.